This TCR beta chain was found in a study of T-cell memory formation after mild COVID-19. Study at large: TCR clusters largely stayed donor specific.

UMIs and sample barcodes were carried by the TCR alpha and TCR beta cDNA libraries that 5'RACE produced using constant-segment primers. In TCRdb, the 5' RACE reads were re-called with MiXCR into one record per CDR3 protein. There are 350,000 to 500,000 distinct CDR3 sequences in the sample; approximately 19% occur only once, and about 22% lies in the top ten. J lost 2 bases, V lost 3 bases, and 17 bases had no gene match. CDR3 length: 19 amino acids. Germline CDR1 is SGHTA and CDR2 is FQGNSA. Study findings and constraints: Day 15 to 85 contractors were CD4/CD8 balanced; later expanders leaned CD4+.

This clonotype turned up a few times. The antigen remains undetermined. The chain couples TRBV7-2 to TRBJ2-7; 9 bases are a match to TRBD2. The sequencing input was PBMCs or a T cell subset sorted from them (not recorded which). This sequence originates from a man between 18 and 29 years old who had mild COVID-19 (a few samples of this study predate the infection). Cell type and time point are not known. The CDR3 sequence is CASSLPSQRGADNAYEQYF. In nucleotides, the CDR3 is TGTGCCAGCAGCTTGCCCAGCCAGCGGGGGGCCGATAACGCCTACGAGCAGTACTTC. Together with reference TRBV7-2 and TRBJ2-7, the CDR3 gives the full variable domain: GAGVSQSPSNKVTEKGKDVELRCDPISGHTALYWYRQSLGQGLEFLIYFQGNSAPDKSGLPSDRFSAERTGGSVSTLTIQRTQQEDSAVYLCASSLPSQRGADNAYEQYFGPGTRLTVT.